These 28 T cell receptor beta chains share one sample of origin, sequenced in a study of beta chain features in type 1 diabetes. Isolated RNA was reverse transcribed in full, so expressed TCRB transcripts were sequenced. Data came from immunoSEQ multiplex PCR; TCRdb stores just in-frame clones and leaves some out. The sample includes a few hundred thousand clones, 9% to 10% of them seen just once. Input material: naive CD4+ T cells from blood. The receptors shown here come from a woman aged 18-30 years in good health.

The chain has TRBV15 and TRBJ1-4; perhaps TRBD1 as D (5 bases). The CDR3 extends over 14 amino acids. V shed 0 bases and J shed 7 bases, with 9 bases lying between them. Germline V gene data show CDR1 as LNHNV and CDR2 as YYDKDF (reference sequence). CDR3 region: CATSRDGAGEKLFF. The CDR3 DNA sequence: TGTGCCACCAGCAGAGATGGGGCTGGTGAAAAACTGTTTTTT.

The chain combines TRBV5-4 with TRBJ2-1, with 15 bases aligning to TRBD2. The CDR3 is made up of 18 amino acids. Unmatched junction bases numbered 12, after V lost 4 bases and J lost 7 bases. The germline gives CDR1 SGHNT, CDR2 YYREEE (reference sequence). The DNA of the CDR3 is TGTGCCAGCAGCCTGGGACTAGCGGGGGGCCGATCTAGAAATGAGCAGTTCTTC. As protein: CASSLGLAGGRSRNEQFF.

This chain joins TRBV5-4 and TRBJ1-1, with D perhaps matching TRBD1 (5 bases). Trimming stripped 4 bases from V and 0 bases from J, with 13 bases between. Germline V gives CDR1 SGHNT, CDR2 YYREEE (reference sequence). This CDR3 is built from 15 residues. The CDR3 coding sequence is TGTGCCAGCAGCGGATCAGGGCTCATGAACACTGAAGCTTTCTTT. Its translation is CASSGSGLMNTEAFF.

This clone has at least ten counts. The chain employs TRBV9 and TRBJ2-6; 11 bases match TRBD2. Germline CDR1 is SGDLS and CDR2 is YYNGEE. V was clipped by 0 bases and J by 0 bases; unmatched bases: 8. This CDR3 contains 20 residues. The CDR3 here is CASSVGLAGTQYSGANVLTF. CDR3 coding DNA: TGTGCCAGCAGCGTAGGACTAGCGGGAACCCAATACTCTGGGGCCAACGTCCTGACTTTC.

The chain is built from TRBV2 and TRBJ2-1, with TRBD1 identical over 8 bases. This CDR3 is 13 amino acids long. Germline V gives CDR1 SNHLY, CDR2 FYNNEI. V dropped 6 bases and J dropped 15; count of bases not matched to a gene: 13. The CDR3, as DNA: TGTGCCAGCAGCGCCATCCTACAGGGGGTGCCGTTCTTC. Protein product: CASSAILQGVPFF.

This chain links TRBV7-2 with TRBJ2-5, with 9 bases that match TRBD2. The V gene's germline CDR1 is SGHTA and CDR2 FQGNSA. Trimming cost V 2 bases and J 2 bases; bases outside gene matches: 12. This CDR3 region has 18 residues. This chain's CDR3 is CASSLKKISGGRQETQYF. DNA for the CDR3: TGTGCCAGCAGCTTAAAAAAGATCAGCGGGGGGAGACAAGAGACCCAGTACTTC.

This clone has more than one count but fewer than ten. The V gene is TRBV28, the J gene TRBJ1-1; 9 bases are shared with TRBD1. This CDR3 spans 15 amino acids. Per the germline V gene, CDR1 is MDHEN and CDR2 is SYDVKM. V lost 2 bases, J lost 6 bases, and 7 bases stayed unmatched. The CDR3, as DNA: TGTGCCAGCAGTTTACCCGGGACAGGGAAGGCTGAAGCTTTCTTT. Encoded protein: CASSLPGTGKAEAFF.

The J gene is TRBJ2-3, the V gene TRBV29-1; TRBD1 aligns across 9 bases. The germline V gene encodes CDR1 SQVTM and CDR2 ANQGSEA. V was pared by 4 bases and J by 4 bases, with 6 bases of the junction left unmatched. The CDR3 length is 14 residues. CDR3 nucleotides: TGCAGCGTTGCGGGGGGACAGGGTCCAGATACGCAGTATTTT. This translates into CSVAGGQGPDTQYF.

CDR3 DNA: TGTGCCAGCTCGGGACAGGGCCTGATGGCTGAAGCTTTCTTT. Amino acids: CASSGQGLMAEAFF. The rearrangement joins TRBV18 to TRBJ1-1, with 9 bases lining up with TRBD1. The CDR3 covers 14 residues. Germline loops: CDR1 KGHSH, CDR2 LQKENI. Trimming removed 6 bases from V and 6 bases from J; junction bases left unmatched: 8.

This clone was observed a handful of times. The chain links TRBV7-3 to TRBJ1-1; D might be TRBD1 (6 bases). Germline values: CDR1 SGHTA, CDR2 FQGTGA. This CDR3 region has 15 residues. The V end lost 1 base, the J end lost 2 bases, and 11 bases lay between the germline ends. The CDR3 sequence is CASSLMGAGNTEAFF. As DNA, the CDR3 is TGTGCCAGCAGCTTAATGGGGGCAGGAAACACTGAAGCTTTCTTT.

This clone was recorded a few times. The chain uses TRBV30 and TRBJ2-3, with TRBD2 identical over 7 bases. V was clipped by 2 bases and J by 5 bases; unmatched bases: 10. Germline V CDR1 and CDR2: GTSNPN, SVGIG (reference sequence). The CDR3 spans 15 residues. CDR3 in amino acids: CAWSYSGVQGDTQYF. CDR3 bases: TGTGCCTGGAGTTACAGCGGGGTTCAGGGAGATACGCAGTATTTT.

In its sample, this clone was seen a few times. The gene calls are TRBV15 and TRBJ2-5, with TRBD1 identical over 7 bases. The germline V gene encodes CDR1 LNHNV and CDR2 YYDKDF (reference sequence). V lost 3 bases, J lost 2 bases, and 6 bases stayed unmatched. The CDR3 runs to 15 residues. The CDR3 loop reads CATSRDRPPQETQYF. The CDR3 DNA reads as TGTGCCACCAGCAGGGACAGGCCTCCACAAGAGACCCAGTACTTC.

This chain connects TRBV7-6 to TRBJ1-1; D not resolved. Germline-derived CDR1 and CDR2 are SGHVS and FNYEAQ. The V gene lost 5 bases and the J gene lost 1 base, with 8 bases spanning the gap. The CDR3 sequence is 13 residues long. This CDR3 is CASSPRQNTEAFF. Here the CDR3 DNA reads TGTGCCAGCAGCCCTCGACAGAACACTGAAGCTTTCTTT.

This clone was seen a few times. The chain has TRBV5-4 and TRBJ2-1, with TRBD2 identical over 7 bases. The CDR3 is 18 residues long. CDR1 and CDR2 from the germline V gene are SGHNT and YYREEE (reference sequence). J gave up 2 bases and V 3 bases, and 14 bases lay outside the gene matches. The CDR3 nucleotides are TGTGCCAGCAGCTCCCGGGGCGGAGGAGCGGGAACCTACAATGAGCAGTTCTTC. Translation: CASSSRGGGAGTYNEQFF.

The CDR3 loop is CASSPTGGPYEQYF. The DNA for the CDR3 is TGTGCCAGCAGTCCGACAGGGGGCCCCTACGAGCAGTACTTC. The rearrangement uses TRBV6-5 and TRBJ2-7, with TRBD1 identical over 10 bases. J lost 2 bases, V lost 5 bases, and 3 bases had no gene match. Germline values: CDR1 MNHEY, CDR2 SVGAGI. CDR3 length: 14 amino acids.

The chain combines TRBV7-2 with TRBJ2-2, with 15 bases lining up with TRBD2. The CDR3 runs to 16 residues. J was trimmed by 5 bases and V by 4 bases; bases with no gene match: 2. The germline CDR1 and CDR2 sequences are SGHTA and FQGNSA. The CDR3 is CASSSGLAGGTGELFF. CDR3 DNA sequence: TGTGCCAGCAGCTCGGGACTAGCGGGGGGAACCGGGGAGCTGTTTTTT.

This clone has a handful of counts. The chain joins TRBV4-1 to TRBJ2-7, with D perhaps matching TRBD2 (6 bases). V was clipped by 4 bases and J by 1 base, with 20 bases between them. The CDR3 is made up of 17 amino acids. Germline CDR1 reads MGHRA; CDR2 reads YSYEKL. Here the CDR3 reads CASSPLLSGLRSYEQYF. CDR3 coding DNA: TGCGCCAGCAGCCCCCTCCTAAGCGGGCTTCGTTCCTACGAGCAGTACTTC.

V gene TRBV2 combines with J gene TRBJ2-6, with TRBD1 matching 7 bases. Trimming removed 4 bases from V and 0 bases from J; junction bases left unmatched: 9. Germline assignment: CDR1 SNHLY and CDR2 FYNNEI. The CDR3 is 18 residues long. The CDR3 is CASSVDRATHSGANVLTF. The CDR3 region has the DNA TGTGCCAGCAGTGTTGACAGGGCAACCCACTCTGGGGCCAACGTCCTGACTTTC.

This clone has only a few counts. The rearrangement joins TRBV7-9 to TRBJ1-1; the match to TRBD1 covers 7 bases. V lost 6 bases to trimming and J lost 5 bases; unmatched junction nucleotides: 9. The CDR3 spans 14 residues. The germline V gene encodes CDR1 SEHNR and CDR2 FQNEAQ (reference sequence). This chain's CDR3 is CASRLTGVETEAFF. CDR3 coding DNA: TGTGCCAGCAGACTTACAGGGGTGGAAACTGAAGCTTTCTTT.

This clone was seen a handful of times. The chain links TRBV5-4 to TRBJ1-1; tentative D call: TRBD1 (5 bases). The CDR3 totals 14 residues. Germline V gene lookup returns CDR1 SGHNT and CDR2 YYREEE (reference sequence). Trimming left V 3 bases short and J 5 bases short, with 14 bases between. The CDR3 nucleotides read TGTGCCAGCAGCTCGAGGACCCCAGGGACTGAAGCTTTCTTT. Amino acids: CASSSRTPGTEAFF. The full variable domain, in which reference TRBV5-4 and TRBJ1-1 provide the parts outside the CDR3, is ETGVTQSPTHLIKTRGQQVTLRCSSQSGHNTVSWYQQALGQGPQFIFQYYREEENGRGNFPPRFSGLQFPNYSSELNVNALELDDSALYLCASSSRTPGTEAFFGQGTRLTVV.

The chain couples TRBV29-1 to TRBJ1-1; 9 bases agree with TRBD1. Losses at the gene ends were 6 bases for V and 6 bases for J; bases not matched to a gene: 14. Germline V lookup: CDR1 SQVTM, CDR2 ANQGSEA. The CDR3 covers 15 residues. The CDR3 bases are TGCAGCGTCTTAACCGGGACAGGGCATTTTTCTGAAGCTTTCTTT. It codes for CSVLTGTGHFSEAFF. Variable domain in full (rest from reference TRBV29-1 and TRBJ1-1): SAVISQKPSRDICQRGTSLTIQCQVDSQVTMMFWYRQQPGQSLTLIATANQGSEATYESGFVIDKFPISRPNLTFSTLTVSNMSPEDSSIYLCSVLTGTGHFSEAFFGQGTRLTVV.

The chain has TRBV10-1 and TRBJ2-2; 10 bases map to TRBD2. CDR3 length: 14 amino acids. V was clipped by 6 bases and J by 6 bases; unmatched bases: 4. The germline V gene encodes CDR1 WNHNN and CDR2 SYGVQD (reference sequence). The CDR3, as DNA: TGCGCCAGCAGGTCCGGGACTAGCGCCGGGGAGCTGTTTTTT. It is translated as CASRSGTSAGELFF.

V gene TRBV6-1 combines with J gene TRBJ2-7; 7 nucleotides agree with TRBD1. The CDR3 length is 17 residues. CDR1 is MNHNS and CDR2 is SASEGT in the germline V gene. V was clipped by 2 bases and J by 3 bases; unmatched bases: 13. In DNA, the CDR3 is TGTGCCAGCAGTGAAAGTTTGCCGGGACAGACCTTCTACGAGCAGTACTTC. As protein: CASSESLPGQTFYEQYF.

This clone came up a few times. This sequence joins TRBV5-6 and TRBJ2-7; TRBD1 matches 7 bases. Unmatched junction bases numbered 7, after V lost 3 bases and J lost 4 bases. Germline V gives CDR1 SGHDT, CDR2 YYEEEE. The CDR3 is made up of 14 amino acids. CDR3 residues: CASSSTGVGYEQYF. CDR3 bases: TGTGCCAGCAGCTCTACAGGGGTCGGATACGAGCAGTACTTC.

The J gene is TRBJ1-3, the V gene TRBV9; possibly TRBD1 for D (5 bases). Trimming took 3 bases from V and 0 from J, leaving 10 bases between them. CDR3 length: 15 amino acids. CDR1 and CDR2 from the germline V gene are SGDLS and YYNGEE. As DNA, the CDR3 is TGTGCCAGCAGCGGAGACAGTTACTCTGGAAACACCATATATTTT. It is translated as CASSGDSYSGNTIYF.

This clone was counted a few times. The chain recombines TRBV7-9 with TRBJ2-3; 10 bases fit TRBD1. With 1 base clipped from V and 2 bases from J, the junction kept 3 bases outside the gene matches. CDR1 and CDR2 from the germline V gene are SEHNR and FQNEAQ (reference sequence). The CDR3 consists of 16 residues. CDR3: CASSLEGQGITDTQYF. CDR3 nucleotide sequence: TGTGCCAGCAGCTTAGAGGGACAGGGGATCACAGATACGCAGTATTTT.

V is TRBV7-9 and J is TRBJ2-5; 13 bases map to TRBD2. The J call may be faulty, since TRBJ2-7 better matches the DNA end. The CDR3 is 15 residues long. In germline, CDR1 is SEHNR, CDR2 FQNEAQ (reference sequence). The CDR3 DNA reads TGTGCCAGCAGCCCGGGACTAGCGGGGTCCTACGAGCAGTACTTC. Its protein is CASSPGLAGSYEQYF.

This rearrangement joins TRBV30 to TRBJ1-2; D gene ambiguous. The CDR3 totals 13 residues. V gave up 3 bases and J gave up 5 bases, with 13 bases separating them. CDR1 GTSNPN and CDR2 SVGIG come from the germline V gene (reference sequence). CDR3 sequence: CAWRYRGRYGYTF. The CDR3 DNA sequence: TGTGCCTGGAGGTATCGCGGGAGGTATGGCTACACCTTC.